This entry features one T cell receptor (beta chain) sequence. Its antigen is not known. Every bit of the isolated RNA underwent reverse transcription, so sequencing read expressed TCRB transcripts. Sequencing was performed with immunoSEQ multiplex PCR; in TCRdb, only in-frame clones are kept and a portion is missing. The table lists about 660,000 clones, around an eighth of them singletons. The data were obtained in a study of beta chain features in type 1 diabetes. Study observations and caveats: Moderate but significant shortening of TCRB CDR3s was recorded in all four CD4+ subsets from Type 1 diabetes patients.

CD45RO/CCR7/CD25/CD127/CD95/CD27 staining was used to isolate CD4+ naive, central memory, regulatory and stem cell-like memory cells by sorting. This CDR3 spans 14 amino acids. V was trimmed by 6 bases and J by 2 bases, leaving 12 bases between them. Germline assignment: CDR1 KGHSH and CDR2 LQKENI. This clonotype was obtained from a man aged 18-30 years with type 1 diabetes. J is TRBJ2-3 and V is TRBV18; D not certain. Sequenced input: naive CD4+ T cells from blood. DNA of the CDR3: TGTGCCAGCTCCCCGGGCGCCATCACAGATACGCAGTATTTT. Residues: CASSPGAITDTQYF.